The T cell receptor (beta chain) under discussion was sequenced for a study of early T cells in non-severe SARS-CoV-2 infection. In the study overall: Sequencing input comprised bulk RNA from unsorted whole blood; chain pairing was not available.

Turning to this clonotype: Its antigen is unknown.

TCRdb reprocessed the 5' RACE reads with MiXCR, giving one entry per CDR3 protein. The data hold some 83,000 distinct CDR3 sequences, with less than 11% observed a single time. Trimming removed 6 bases from V and 7 bases from J, with 15 bases in between. There are 14 residues in the CDR3. Whole-study findings and limits: Anti-spike CD8 specificities were favored by VDJdb matching, whose results missed private and CD4 specificities.

Specimen: whole blood, collected at baseline. This TCR was recovered from an adult who was a healthcare worker with PCR-confirmed SARS-CoV-2 infection or an uninfected control (not recorded which). The chain recombines TRBV12-3 or TRBV12-4 with TRBJ2-2; unclear D gene. The CDR3 coding sequence is TGTGCCAGCAGCCACCCCACACGCTACGGGGAGCTGTTTTTT. Its protein is CASSHPTRYGELFF.